The 16 T cell receptor beta chains below were found in one sample sequenced in a study of CD8 T cells in ankylosing spondylitis. TCRdb used MiXCR to reprocess the 5' RACE reads, holding one entry per CDR3 protein. The sample shows about 120,000 distinct CDR3 sequences, roughly 13% of them seen only once. The material sequenced was blood, either unsorted or a sorted T cell fraction (not recorded which). The receptors come from a female donor with ankylosing spondylitis or in good health (not recorded which).

This clonotype appeared many times. The V gene is TRBV3-1, the J gene TRBJ2-3; no definite D call. The germline gives CDR1 LGHDT, CDR2 YNNKEL (reference sequence). The CDR3 extends over 11 amino acids. With 2 bases removed from V and 5 bases from J, the gap between germline ends came to 2 bases. CDR3 amino acids: CASSQLDTQYF. The CDR3 nucleotides are TGTGCCAGCAGCCAACTAGATACGCAGTATTTT.

About this clonotype: A much larger clone lies one base from this, so it may be a read error. This chain uses TRBV7-6 with TRBJ2-3; 8 bases are shared with TRBD1. Germline CDR1 reads SGHVS; CDR2 reads FNYEAQ. The length of the CDR3 is 15 residues. V was clipped by 3 bases and J by 5 bases; unmatched bases: 7. CDR3 amino acids: CASSFGGQGVDTQYF. CDR3 in DNA: TGTGCCAGCAGCTTTGGAGGACAGGGTGTAGATACGCAGTATTTT.

This rearrangement joins TRBV20-1 to TRBJ2-7, with a weak D call TRBD2 (6 bases). The germline gives CDR1 DFQATT, CDR2 SNEGSKA (reference sequence). The V gene lost 3 bases and the J gene lost 2 bases, with 20 bases spanning the gap. CDR3 length: 16 residues. CDR3 DNA sequence: TGCAGTGCTAGCGTTTGGGGCGGGGCCGGTACCTACGAGCAGTACTTC. This gives the protein CSASVWGGAGTYEQYF.

Regarding this clonotype: A single base separates this from a much larger clone, so it may be a read error. The chain couples TRBV12-3 or TRBV12-4 to TRBJ2-1, with D possibly matching TRBD2 (6 bases). The CDR3 length is 15 residues. In DNA form, the CDR3 reads TGTGCCGGCAGTTTACTAGCAGACCCCTACAATGAGCAGTTCTTC. Amino acid sequence: CAGSLLADPYNEQFF.

This clonotype has a count of ten or more. The genes are TRBV5-1 and TRBJ1-2, with TRBD1 identical over 7 bases. This CDR3 is built from 14 residues. Trimming removed 2 bases from V and 0 bases from J; junction bases left unmatched: 1. Germline values: CDR1 SGHRS, CDR2 YFSETQ. DNA of the CDR3: TGCGCCAGCAGCTTAACAGGGGCTAACTATGGCTACACCTTC. Its protein product is CASSLTGANYGYTF.

The rearrangement uses TRBV10-3 and TRBJ2-1; D is unresolved. The CDR3 has 13 amino acids. Germline CDR1 reads ENHRY; CDR2 reads SYGVKD. Trimming removed 2 bases from V and 9 bases from J, with 11 bases in between. CDR3 sequence reads: CAISELLLFEQFF. As DNA, the CDR3 is TGTGCCATCAGTGAGCTCCTTCTTTTTGAGCAGTTCTTC.

This clonotype was found many times. The rearrangement links TRBV7-3 to TRBJ2-1, with unresolved D. The CDR3 length is 15 residues. V lost 5 bases to trimming and J lost 7 bases, with 18 bases between them. Germline V gene data show CDR1 as SGHTA and CDR2 as FQGTGA. CDR3 amino acids: CASSPDTFVGNEQFF. DNA for the CDR3: TGTGCCAGCAGCCCAGATACCTTCGTAGGTAATGAGCAGTTCTTC.

This clonotype was recorded many times. The CDR3 DNA follows: TGTGCCAGCAGCCCCGTCTTCTCCTATAATTCACCCCTCCACTTT. Translating gives CASSPVFSYNSPLHF. V is TRBV12-3 or TRBV12-4 and J is TRBJ1-6; D unclear. V was pared by 6 bases and J by 0 bases, with 9 bases between. The CDR3 spans 15 residues.

In this sample, this clonotype turned up a few times. The DNA of the CDR3 is TGCGCCAGCAGCTTGGTTGTGGGAGGACAAGAGACCCAGTACTTC. This sequence encodes CASSLVVGGQETQYF. The rearrangement links TRBV5-1 to TRBJ2-5, with a weak D call TRBD2 (6 bases). The V end was cut by 0 bases, the J end by 2 bases, with 11 bases between. Germline CDR1 reads SGHRS; CDR2 reads YFSETQ. The CDR3 length is 15 residues. Full variable domain (outside the CDR3, taken from reference TRBV5-1 and TRBJ2-5): KAGVTQTPRYLIKTRGQQVTLSCSPISGHRSVSWYQQTPGQGLQFLFEYFSETQRNKGNFPGRFSGRQFSNSRSEMNVSTLELGDSALYLCASSLVVGGQETQYFGPGTRLLVL.

This clonotype was seen only a few times. The V call is TRBV5-1, the J call TRBJ2-1, with 11 nucleotides matching TRBD2. The CDR3 consists of 16 residues. CDR1 is SGHRS and CDR2 is YFSETQ in the germline V gene. After removal of 0 bases from V and 7 bases from J, the junction contained 6 bases not matched to a gene. The CDR3 sequence: CASSLVLAGVQNEQFF. DNA of the CDR3: TGCGCCAGCAGCTTGGTACTAGCGGGAGTGCAAAATGAGCAGTTCTTC.

The chain is built from TRBV7-2 and TRBJ2-2, with D possibly TRBD2 on 7 matching bases. Between the trimmed V and J ends, which lost 0 bases and 2 bases, there was a span of 10 bases. Germline V lookup: CDR1 SGHTA, CDR2 FQGNSA. The CDR3 consists of 16 residues. DNA for the CDR3: TGTGCCAGCAGCTTAGCGGGGGGGCGAAACACCGGGGAGCTGTTTTTT. As protein: CASSLAGGRNTGELFF.

The rearrangement uses TRBV7-2 and TRBJ2-2; 15 nucleotides match TRBD2. From germline, CDR1 is SGHTA and CDR2 FQGNSA. CDR3 length: 17 amino acids. Trimming removed 1 base from V and 6 bases from J; junction bases left unmatched: 3. The CDR3 spells CASSLGGLAGGPGELFF. In DNA form, the CDR3 reads TGTGCCAGCAGCTTAGGCGGACTAGCGGGAGGGCCCGGGGAGCTGTTTTTT.

This clonotype showed up just a few times. The rearrangement joins TRBV29-1 to TRBJ2-5; the D gene is possibly TRBD2 (6 bases). The CDR3 consists of 17 residues. Trimming took off 5 bases at V and 3 bases at J, with 25 bases between the two ends. The germline CDR1 and CDR2 sequences are SQVTM and ANQGSEA. Here the CDR3 reads CSVYGAPGEFPEETQYF. CDR3 bases: TGCAGCGTTTACGGGGCCCCGGGGGAATTCCCGGAAGAGACCCAGTACTTC.

The chain recombines TRBV5-1 with TRBJ2-1; the match to TRBD2 covers 12 bases. Trimming at V came to 0 bases and at J to 8 bases, leaving 6 bases not matched to a gene. Germline values: CDR1 SGHRS, CDR2 YFSETQ. CDR3 length: 16 residues. CDR3 DNA sequence: TGCGCCAGCAGCTTGGTATGGCTAGCGGGAGGGGATGAGCAGTTCTTC. This sequence encodes CASSLVWLAGGDEQFF. The entire variable domain, with the rest obtained from reference TRBV5-1 and TRBJ2-1, is as follows: KAGVTQTPRYLIKTRGQQVTLSCSPISGHRSVSWYQQTPGQGLQFLFEYFSETQRNKGNFPGRFSGRQFSNSRSEMNVSTLELGDSALYLCASSLVWLAGGDEQFFGPGTRLTVL.

This clonotype was picked up many times. The chain links TRBV6-1 to TRBJ1-1, with 7 positions matching TRBD1. This CDR3 region has 15 residues. V lost 5 bases and J lost 0; bases outside the gene matches: 6. Per germline, CDR1 MNHNS and CDR2 SASEGT. The DNA of the CDR3 is TGTGCCAGCAGTCAACGGACAGGCCTGAACACTGAAGCTTTCTTT. This gives the protein CASSQRTGLNTEAFF.

There are many counts of this clonotype. The chain employs TRBV20-1 and TRBJ1-2, with a tentative D call TRBD1 (6 bases). From germline, CDR1 is DFQATT and CDR2 SNEGSKA (reference sequence). There are 12 residues in the CDR3. Trimming pared 7 bases from V and 8 bases from J, leaving 17 bases between. This CDR3 reads CSVPNTGQGYTF. CDR3 DNA sequence: TGCAGTGTTCCCAATACAGGGCAGGGCTACACCTTC.